This record looks at one T cell receptor beta chain sequence and its context. Its antigen is undetermined. From germline, CDR1 is SGHAT and CDR2 FQNNGV. V gave up 1 base and J gave up 3 bases; unmatched junction bases: 7. The CDR3 is made up of 16 amino acids. The source of the sample is a study of T cell responses to AZD1222 COVID-19 vaccine. Findings and limits, study-wide: It was only six AZD1222 recipients who were seropositive at baseline. The reported proportion of spike-specific TCRs targeting unmutated variant regions was nearly half.

This table comes from immunoSEQ multiplex PCR, and its TCRdb copy is limited to in-frame clones, with some not included. The sample includes 150,000 to 190,000 clones, about nine tenths seen only once; the top ten take 6.9%. This chain uses TRBV11-2 with TRBJ2-7; 9 bases agree with TRBD2. The sequencing used peripheral blood, collected after recovery from COVID-19. This receptor was taken from an adult who had recovered from COVID-19. The CDR3 region has the DNA TGTGCCAGCAGCTTAGCCCCTTCGACTAGCGGCTACGAGCAGTACTTC. Protein sequence: CASSLAPSTSGYEQYF. Together with reference TRBV11-2 and TRBJ2-7, the CDR3 gives the full variable domain: EAGVAQSPRYKIIEKRQSVAFWCNPISGHATLYWYQQILGQGPKLLIQFQNNGVVDDSQLPKDRFSAERLKGVDSTLKIQPAKLEDSAVYLCASSLAPSTSGYEQYFGPGTRLTVT.